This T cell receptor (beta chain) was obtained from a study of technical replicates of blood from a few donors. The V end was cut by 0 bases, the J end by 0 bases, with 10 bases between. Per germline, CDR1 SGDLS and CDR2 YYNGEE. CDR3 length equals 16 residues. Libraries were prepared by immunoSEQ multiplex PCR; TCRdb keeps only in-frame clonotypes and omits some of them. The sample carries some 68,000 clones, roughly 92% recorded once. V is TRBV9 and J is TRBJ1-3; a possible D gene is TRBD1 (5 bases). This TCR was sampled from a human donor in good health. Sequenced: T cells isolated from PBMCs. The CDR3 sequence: CASSVALGGSGNTIYF. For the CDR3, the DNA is TGTGCCAGCAGCGTAGCTCTGGGGGGCTCTGGAAACACCATATATTTT.